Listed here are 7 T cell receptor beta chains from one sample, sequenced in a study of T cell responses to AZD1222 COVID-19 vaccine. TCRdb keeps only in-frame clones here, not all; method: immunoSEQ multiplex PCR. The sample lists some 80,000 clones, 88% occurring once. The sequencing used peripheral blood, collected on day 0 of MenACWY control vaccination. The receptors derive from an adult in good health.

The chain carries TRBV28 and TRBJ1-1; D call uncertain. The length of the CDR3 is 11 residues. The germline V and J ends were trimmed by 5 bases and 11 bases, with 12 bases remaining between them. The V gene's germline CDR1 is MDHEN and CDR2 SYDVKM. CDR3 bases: TGTGCCAGCAGTCAGGACGGGGATGCTTTCTTT. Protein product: CASSQDGDAFF.

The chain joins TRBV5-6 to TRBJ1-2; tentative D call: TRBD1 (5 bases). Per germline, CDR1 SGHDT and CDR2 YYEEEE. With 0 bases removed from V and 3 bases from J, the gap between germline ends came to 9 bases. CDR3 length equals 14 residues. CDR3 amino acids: CASSLGGQDYGYTF. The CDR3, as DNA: TGTGCCAGCAGCTTGGGTGGACAAGACTATGGCTACACCTTC.

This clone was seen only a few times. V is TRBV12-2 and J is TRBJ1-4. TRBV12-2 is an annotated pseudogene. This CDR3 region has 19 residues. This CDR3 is CASRLAGRWEDATNEKLFF. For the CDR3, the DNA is TGTGCAAGTCGCTTAGCGGGGAGGTGGGAGGATGCAACTAATGAAAAACTGTTTTTT.

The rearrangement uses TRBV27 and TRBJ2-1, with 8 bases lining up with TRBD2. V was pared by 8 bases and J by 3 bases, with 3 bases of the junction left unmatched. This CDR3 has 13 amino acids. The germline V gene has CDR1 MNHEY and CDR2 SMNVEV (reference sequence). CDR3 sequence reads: CASSRGGYNEQFF. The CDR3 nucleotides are TGTGCCAGCTCCCGGGGGGGCTACAATGAGCAGTTCTTC.

CDR3 sequence reads: CASNTGRKETQYF. The CDR3 DNA reads as TGTGCCAGTAATACAGGGCGGAAGGAGACCCAGTACTTC. The chain couples TRBV19 to TRBJ2-5; D is possibly TRBD1 (6 bases). The germline gives CDR1 LNHDA, CDR2 SQIVND (reference sequence). The V end lost 7 bases, the J end lost 5 bases, and 14 bases lay between the germline ends. The CDR3 extends over 13 amino acids.

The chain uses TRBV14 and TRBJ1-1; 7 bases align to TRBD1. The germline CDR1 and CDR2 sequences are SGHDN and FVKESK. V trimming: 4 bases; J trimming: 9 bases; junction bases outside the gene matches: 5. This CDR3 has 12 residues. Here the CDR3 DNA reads TGTGCCAGCAGCCCGACAGGGATTAAAGCTTTCTTT. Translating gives CASSPTGIKAFF.

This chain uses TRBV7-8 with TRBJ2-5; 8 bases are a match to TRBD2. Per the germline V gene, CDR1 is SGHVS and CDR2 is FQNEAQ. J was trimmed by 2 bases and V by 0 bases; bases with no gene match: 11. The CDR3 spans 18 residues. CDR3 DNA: TGTGCCAGCAGCTTAGCGTGGGGAGCGGGGGCCGATCAAGAGACCCAGTACTTC. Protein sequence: CASSLAWGAGADQETQYF.